This T cell receptor (beta chain) was documented in a study of shared clonotypes between healthy human individuals (dated by TCRdb to 2018 to 2020). Concerning the study at large: The cohort included a few men and a couple of women between 18 and 49 years of age. For each donor, three plates each were used for CD4 naive and CD4 memory, two plates were used for CD8 naive, and one plate was used for CD8 memory. To estimate repertoire size and how much clonotype sharing occurs between individuals, the study deeply sequenced the blood TCR repertoires of five or six healthy adults. To increase sequencing depth and limit assay-specific biases, different laboratories used diverse techniques to prepare libraries and sequence TCR repertoires. Leukapheresis yielded between about 0.9 and 9.5 billion PBMCs per donor. General findings and caveats noted by the study authors: Clonotypes shared by all four sorted-subset donors showed higher generation probabilities than non-shared clonotypes. Naive subsets generally had larger estimated clonotype richness than memory subsets did. Rarefaction of sorted-subset datasets indicated incomplete sequencing despite the large sequencing depth. Pairwise subsampling indicated that sequencing depth was expected to affect the degree of clonotype sharing among donors. When a handful of donors were compared, the shared fraction of clonotypes was around 4.6% for naive CD4, more than 3% for naive CD8, 2% to 2.5% for memory CD4, and roughly 0.43% for memory CD8. Sampling was restricted to blood, and TCR repertoires in tissue are likely to differ from TCR repertoires in blood. The small number of donors limited the genetic and exposure-history diversity represented.

The donors were healthy, HIV-negative adults with no recently reported acute infections or vaccinations. All donors were Caucasian adults living in Nashville, Tennessee, USA. The CD8 memory samples were a combination of magnetically selected CD45RO+ cells and CCR7-negative CD45RA+ effector memory (TemRA) cells. After blood collection by leukapheresis, PBMCs were isolated using Ficoll-Histopaque density gradient centrifugation and then cryopreserved in the vapor phase of liquid nitrogen. Purity and quantity of every magnetically sorted T cell population were checked by analytical flow cytometry. From each sorted fraction, genomic DNA was isolated and quantified by UV absorbance on a Nanodrop 2000c. The V end gives up 0 bases and the J end 4 bases, leaving 4 bases in the junction not matched to a gene. From cysteine to phenylalanine, the CDR3 is 15 amino acids long. The kept DNA is CDR3 alone, 45 bases in frame from the first base. Looking up the germline V gene yields CDR1 SGHRS and CDR2 YFSETQ.

TCR CDR3 regions were amplified from genomic DNA by multiplex PCR using the deep immunoSEQ assay. Genomic DNA extracted from each cell subset was distributed evenly over all wells of several immunoSEQ 96-well plates, and each plate served as one replicate. For sorted subsets, 200 ng of genomic DNA, equivalent to 30,000 or so T cell genomes, went into each replicate PCR. Purified libraries were measured with a Qubit 3.0 fluorometer, size-checked on a Bioanalyzer 2100, and measured again with the KAPA Library Quantification kit. Each immunoSEQ 96-well plate was sequenced on its own single-read 150-cycle Illumina NextSeq 550 flow cell. The study's processing was this. Because only junctional sequences without quality scores were contained in the immunoSEQ output, filtering matching that applied to full-length reads could not be performed. To assign V/J genes and CDR3, sequences were annotated against IMGT germline references using PyIR, a Python wrapper for IgBLAST v1.9. Any read was removed if the V/J assignment was weak (E-value above 1e-6), the CDR3 was missing, or the read contained stop codons, out-of-frame junctions, or ambiguous translated residues. A V3J clonotype was defined by an identical inferred V gene, J gene, and CDR3 amino acid sequence. Percentage overlap between repertoires was computed as shared unique clonotypes divided by the size of the smaller repertoire. Richness of each repertoire was evaluated using RTK rarefaction, the Chao1 estimator, and Recon v2.1 estimates of unobserved clonotypes. Generation probabilities were computed with OLGA for all TCRbeta clonotypes obtained by the gDNA method from several donors. TCRdb mirrors the immuneACCESS table, restricted to in-frame sequences. Some clones are absent from its copies; in checked studies, under half trace to an unresolved V gene, and the reason for the others is unknown. The V and J calls and clone size were taken over from that table, and D and trimming were inferred from the DNA. The sample table shows roughly 410,000 clones, and approximately 96% are seen once. About 0.32% of the sample belongs to the ten largest clones.

About this clone: Its antigen target is currently unknown. The record has no base qualities; no much larger clone is one base away. The sample holds other DNA sequences that translate to the same CDR3.

Sequencing was carried out using memory CD8+ T cells sorted from blood. The sample's cell subset or site label is to be understood as: CD45RO+ cells pooled with CCR7-negative TemRA cells. This TCR was sampled from a young man in good health. The receptor chain draws on TRBV5-1 and TRBJ2-1, with 7 bases aligning to TRBD2. The CDR3 region has the sequence CASSLDGGSYNEQFF. In nucleotides, the sequence is TGCGCCAGCAGCTTGGATGGCGGGAGTTACAATGAGCAGTTCTTC.